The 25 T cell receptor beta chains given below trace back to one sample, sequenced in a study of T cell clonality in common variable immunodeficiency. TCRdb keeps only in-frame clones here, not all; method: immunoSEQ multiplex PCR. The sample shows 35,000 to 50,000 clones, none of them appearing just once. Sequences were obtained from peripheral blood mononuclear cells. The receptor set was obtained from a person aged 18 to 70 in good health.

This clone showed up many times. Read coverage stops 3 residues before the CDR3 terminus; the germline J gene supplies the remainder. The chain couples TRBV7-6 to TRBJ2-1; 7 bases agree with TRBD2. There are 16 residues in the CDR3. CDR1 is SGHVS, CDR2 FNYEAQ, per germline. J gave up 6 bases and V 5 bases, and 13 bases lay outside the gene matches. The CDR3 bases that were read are TGTGCCAGCAGCCCACACAGCGTAGTAGCGGGCAATGAG. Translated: CASSPHSVVAGNE. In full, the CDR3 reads CASSPHSVVAGNEQFF.

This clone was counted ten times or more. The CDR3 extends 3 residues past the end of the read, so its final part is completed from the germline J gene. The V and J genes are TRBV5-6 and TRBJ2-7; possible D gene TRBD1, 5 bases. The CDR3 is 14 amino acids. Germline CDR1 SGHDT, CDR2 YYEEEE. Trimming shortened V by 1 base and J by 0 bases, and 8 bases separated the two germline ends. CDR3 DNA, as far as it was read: TGTGCCAGCAGCTTGTGGGGCGGCTCCTACGAG. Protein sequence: CASSLWGGSYE. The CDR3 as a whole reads CASSLWGGSYEQYF.

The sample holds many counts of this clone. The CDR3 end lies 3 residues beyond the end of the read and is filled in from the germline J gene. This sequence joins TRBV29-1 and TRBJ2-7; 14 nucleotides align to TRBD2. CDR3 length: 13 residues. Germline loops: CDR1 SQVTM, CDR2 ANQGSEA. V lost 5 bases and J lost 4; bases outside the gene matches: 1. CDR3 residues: CSVRLAGGYEQYF. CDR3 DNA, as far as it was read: TGCAGCGTTCGACTAGCGGGAGGGTACGAG.

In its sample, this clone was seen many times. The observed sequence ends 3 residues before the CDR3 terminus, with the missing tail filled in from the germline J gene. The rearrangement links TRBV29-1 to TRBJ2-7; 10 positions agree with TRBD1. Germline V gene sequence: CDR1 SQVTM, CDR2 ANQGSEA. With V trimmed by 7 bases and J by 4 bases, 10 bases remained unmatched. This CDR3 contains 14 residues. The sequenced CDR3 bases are TGCAGCGCCCTCGGGACAGGGGAAAGTTACGAG. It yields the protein CSALGTGESYE. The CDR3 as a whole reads CSALGTGESYEQYF.

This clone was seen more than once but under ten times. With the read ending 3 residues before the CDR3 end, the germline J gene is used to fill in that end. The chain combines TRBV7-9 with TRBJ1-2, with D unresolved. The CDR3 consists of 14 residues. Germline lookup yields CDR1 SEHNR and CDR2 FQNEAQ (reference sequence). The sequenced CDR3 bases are TGTGCCAGCAGCCCTAGCGAGAATTACAATGAC. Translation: CASSPSENYND. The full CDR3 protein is CASSPSENYNDYTF.

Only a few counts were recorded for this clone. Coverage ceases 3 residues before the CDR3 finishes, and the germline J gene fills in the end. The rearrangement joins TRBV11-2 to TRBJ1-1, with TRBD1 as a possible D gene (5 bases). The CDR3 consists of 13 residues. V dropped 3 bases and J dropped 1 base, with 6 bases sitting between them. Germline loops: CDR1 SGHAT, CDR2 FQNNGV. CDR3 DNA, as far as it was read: TGTGCCAGCAGCTTGGGGGGGAACACTGAA. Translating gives CASSLGGNTE. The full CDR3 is CASSLGGNTEAFF.

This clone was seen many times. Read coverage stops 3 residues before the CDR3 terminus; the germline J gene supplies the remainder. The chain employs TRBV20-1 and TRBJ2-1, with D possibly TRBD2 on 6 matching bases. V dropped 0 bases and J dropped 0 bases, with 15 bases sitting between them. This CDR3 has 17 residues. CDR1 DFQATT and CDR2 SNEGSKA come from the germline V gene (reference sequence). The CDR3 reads CSARDQAGSRSYNEQFF. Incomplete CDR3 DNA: TGCAGTGCTAGAGACCAGGCGGGATCTCGCTCCTACAATGAG.

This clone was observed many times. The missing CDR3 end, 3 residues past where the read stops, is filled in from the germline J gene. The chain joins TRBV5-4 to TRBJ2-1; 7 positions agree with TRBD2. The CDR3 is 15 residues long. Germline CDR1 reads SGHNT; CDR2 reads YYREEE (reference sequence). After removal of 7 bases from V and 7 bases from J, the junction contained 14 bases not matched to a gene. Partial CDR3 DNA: TGTGCCAGCGAATACGAAGCGGGAATGATGAATGAG. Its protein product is CASEYEAGMMNE. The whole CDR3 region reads CASEYEAGMMNEQFF.

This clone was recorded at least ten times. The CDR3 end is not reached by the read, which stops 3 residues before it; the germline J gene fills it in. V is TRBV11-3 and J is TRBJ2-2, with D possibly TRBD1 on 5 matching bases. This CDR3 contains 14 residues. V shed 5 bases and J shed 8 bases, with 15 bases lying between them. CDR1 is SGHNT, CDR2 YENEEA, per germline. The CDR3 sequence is CASSPGDSWGELFF. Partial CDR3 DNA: TGTGCCAGCAGCCCAGGTGACAGTTGGGGGGAG.

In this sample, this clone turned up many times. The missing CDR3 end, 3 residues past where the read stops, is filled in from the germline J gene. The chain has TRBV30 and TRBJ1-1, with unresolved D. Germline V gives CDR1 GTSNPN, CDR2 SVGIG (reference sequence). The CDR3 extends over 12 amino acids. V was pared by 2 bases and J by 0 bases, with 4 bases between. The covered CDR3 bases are TGTGCCTGGAGTCGGTTGAACACTGAA. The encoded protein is CAWSRLNTE. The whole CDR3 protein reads CAWSRLNTEAFF.

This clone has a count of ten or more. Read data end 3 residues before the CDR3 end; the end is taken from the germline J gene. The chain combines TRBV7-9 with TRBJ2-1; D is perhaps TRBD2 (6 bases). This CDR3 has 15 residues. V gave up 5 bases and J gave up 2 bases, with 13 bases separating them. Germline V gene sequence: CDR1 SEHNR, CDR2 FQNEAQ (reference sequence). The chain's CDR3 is CASSHGTLPYNEQFF. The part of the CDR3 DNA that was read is TGTGCCAGCAGCCACGGGACTTTACCCTACAATGAG.

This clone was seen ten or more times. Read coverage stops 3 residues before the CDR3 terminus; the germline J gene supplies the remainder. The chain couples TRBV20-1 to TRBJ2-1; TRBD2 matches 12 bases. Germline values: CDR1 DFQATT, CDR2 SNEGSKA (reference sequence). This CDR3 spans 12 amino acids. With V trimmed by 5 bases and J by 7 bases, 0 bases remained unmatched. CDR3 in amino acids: CSALAGGNEQFF. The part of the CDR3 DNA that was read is TGCAGTGCTCTAGCGGGAGGGAATGAG.

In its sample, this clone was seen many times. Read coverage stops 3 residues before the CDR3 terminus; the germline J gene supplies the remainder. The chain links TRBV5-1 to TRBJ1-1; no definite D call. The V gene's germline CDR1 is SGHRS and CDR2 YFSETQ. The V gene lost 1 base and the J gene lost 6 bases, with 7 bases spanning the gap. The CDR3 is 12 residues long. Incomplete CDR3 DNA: TGCGCCAGCAGCTTGTCCGGGGCTGAA. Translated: CASSLSGAE. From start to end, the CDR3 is CASSLSGAEAFF.

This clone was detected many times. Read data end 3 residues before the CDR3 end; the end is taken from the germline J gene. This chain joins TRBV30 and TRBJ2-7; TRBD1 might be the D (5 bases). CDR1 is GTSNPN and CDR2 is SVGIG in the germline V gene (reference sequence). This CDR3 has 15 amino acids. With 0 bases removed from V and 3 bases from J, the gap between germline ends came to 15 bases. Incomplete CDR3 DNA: TGTGCCTGGAGTGTCTGGGGCAGCAGAGTCTACGAG. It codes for CAWSVWGSRVYE. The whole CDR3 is CAWSVWGSRVYEQYF.

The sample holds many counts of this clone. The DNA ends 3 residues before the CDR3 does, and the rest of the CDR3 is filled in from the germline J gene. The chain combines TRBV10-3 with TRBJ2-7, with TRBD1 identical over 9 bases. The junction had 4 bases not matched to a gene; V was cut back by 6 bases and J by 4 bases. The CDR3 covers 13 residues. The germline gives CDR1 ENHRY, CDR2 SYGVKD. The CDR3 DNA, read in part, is TGTGCCATCAGCCGAGACAGGGGGTACGAG. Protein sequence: CAISRDRGYE. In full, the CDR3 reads CAISRDRGYEQYF.

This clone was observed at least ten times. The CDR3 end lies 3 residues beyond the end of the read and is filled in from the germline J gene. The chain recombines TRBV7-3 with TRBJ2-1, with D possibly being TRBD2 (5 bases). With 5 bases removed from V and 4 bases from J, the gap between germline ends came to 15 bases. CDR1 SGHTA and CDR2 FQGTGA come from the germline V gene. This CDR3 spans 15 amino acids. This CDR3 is CASSQTRMEYNEQFF. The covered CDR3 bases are TGTGCCAGCAGCCAAACTAGAATGGAGTACAATGAG.

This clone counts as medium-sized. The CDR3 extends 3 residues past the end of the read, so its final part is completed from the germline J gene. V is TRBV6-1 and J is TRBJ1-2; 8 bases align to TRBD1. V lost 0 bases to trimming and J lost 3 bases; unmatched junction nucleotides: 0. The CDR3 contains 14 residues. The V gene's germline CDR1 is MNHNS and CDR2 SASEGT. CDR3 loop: CASSEADRDYGYTF. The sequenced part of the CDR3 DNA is TGTGCCAGCAGTGAAGCGGACAGGGACTATGGC.

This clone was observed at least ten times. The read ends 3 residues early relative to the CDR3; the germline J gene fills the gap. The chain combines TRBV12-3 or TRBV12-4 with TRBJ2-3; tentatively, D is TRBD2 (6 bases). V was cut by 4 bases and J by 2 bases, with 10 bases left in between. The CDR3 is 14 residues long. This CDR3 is CASSYGGDTDTQYF. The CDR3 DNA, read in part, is TGTGCCAGCAGTTACGGCGGGGACACAGATACG.

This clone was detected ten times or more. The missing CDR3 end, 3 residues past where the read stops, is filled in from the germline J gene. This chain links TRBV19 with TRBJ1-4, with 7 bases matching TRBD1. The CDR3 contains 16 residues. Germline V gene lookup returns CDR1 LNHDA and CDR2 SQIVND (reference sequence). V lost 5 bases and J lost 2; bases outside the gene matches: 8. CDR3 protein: CASSADRELTNEKLFF. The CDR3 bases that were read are TGTGCCAGTAGTGCCGACAGGGAGCTCACTAATGAAAAA.

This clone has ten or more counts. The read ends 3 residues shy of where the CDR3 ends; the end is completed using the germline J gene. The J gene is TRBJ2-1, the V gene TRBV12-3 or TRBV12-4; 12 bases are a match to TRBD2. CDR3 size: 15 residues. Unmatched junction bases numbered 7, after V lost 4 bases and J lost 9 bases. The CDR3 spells CASSWTSGIKVEQFF. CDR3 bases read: TGTGCCAGCAGTTGGACTAGCGGGATCAAGGTTGAG.

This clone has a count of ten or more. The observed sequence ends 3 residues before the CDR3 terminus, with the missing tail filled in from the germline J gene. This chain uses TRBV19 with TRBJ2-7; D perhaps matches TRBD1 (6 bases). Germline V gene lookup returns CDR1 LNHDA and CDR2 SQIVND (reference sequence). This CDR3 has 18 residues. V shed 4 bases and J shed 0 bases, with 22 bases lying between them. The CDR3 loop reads CASSRGSPGQLSSYEQYF. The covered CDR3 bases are TGTGCCAGTAGTAGAGGGAGTCCCGGACAGCTAAGCTCCTACGAG.

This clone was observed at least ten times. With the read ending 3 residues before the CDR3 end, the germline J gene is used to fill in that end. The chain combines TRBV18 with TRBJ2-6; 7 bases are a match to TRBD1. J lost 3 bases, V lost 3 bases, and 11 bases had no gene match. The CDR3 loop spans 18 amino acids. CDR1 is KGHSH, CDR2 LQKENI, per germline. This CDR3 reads CASSPPLRGRFGANVLTF. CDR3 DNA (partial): TGTGCCAGCTCACCGCCACTTAGGGGGCGGTTTGGGGCCAACGTC.

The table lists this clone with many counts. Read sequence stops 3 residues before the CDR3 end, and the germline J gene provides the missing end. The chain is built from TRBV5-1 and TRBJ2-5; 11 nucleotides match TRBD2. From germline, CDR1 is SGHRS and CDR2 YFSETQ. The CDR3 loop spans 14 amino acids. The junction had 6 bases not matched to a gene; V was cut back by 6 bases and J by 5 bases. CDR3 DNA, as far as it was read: TGCGCCAGCAATAGCGGGGGGGCTCTGGAGACC. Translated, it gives CASNSGGALET. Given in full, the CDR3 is CASNSGGALETQYF.

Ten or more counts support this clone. The CDR3 is CASSQVTVTWNEKLFF. The CDR3 bases that were read are TGCGCCAGCAGCCAAGTGACAGTGACATGGAATGAAAAA. This sequence joins TRBV4-1 and TRBJ1-4; maybe TRBD1 (5 bases). The CDR3 extends 3 residues past the end of the read, so its final part is completed from the germline J gene. Germline-derived CDR1 and CDR2 are MGHRA and YSYEKL. The CDR3 runs to 16 residues. Trimming took 1 base from V and 5 from J, leaving 14 bases between them.

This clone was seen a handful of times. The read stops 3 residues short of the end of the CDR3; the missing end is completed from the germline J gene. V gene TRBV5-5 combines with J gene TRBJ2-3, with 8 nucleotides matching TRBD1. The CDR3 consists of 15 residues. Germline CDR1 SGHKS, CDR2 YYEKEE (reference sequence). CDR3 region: CASSLFGQGNQPQYF. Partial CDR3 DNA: TGTGCCAGCAGCTTGTTCGGACAGGGCAACCAGCCG.